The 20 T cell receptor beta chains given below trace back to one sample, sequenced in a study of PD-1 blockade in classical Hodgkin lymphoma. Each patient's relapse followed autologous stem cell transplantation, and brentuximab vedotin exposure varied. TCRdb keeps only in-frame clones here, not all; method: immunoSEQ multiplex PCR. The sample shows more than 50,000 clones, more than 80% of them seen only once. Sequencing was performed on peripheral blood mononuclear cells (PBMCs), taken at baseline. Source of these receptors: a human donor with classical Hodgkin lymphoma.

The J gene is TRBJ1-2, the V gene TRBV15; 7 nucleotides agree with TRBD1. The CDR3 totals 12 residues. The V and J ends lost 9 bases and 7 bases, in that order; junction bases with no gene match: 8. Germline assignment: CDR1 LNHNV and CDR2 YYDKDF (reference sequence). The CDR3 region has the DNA TGTGCCACAGTGGAGGGGGCTGCTGGCTACACCTTC. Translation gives CATVEGAAGYTF.

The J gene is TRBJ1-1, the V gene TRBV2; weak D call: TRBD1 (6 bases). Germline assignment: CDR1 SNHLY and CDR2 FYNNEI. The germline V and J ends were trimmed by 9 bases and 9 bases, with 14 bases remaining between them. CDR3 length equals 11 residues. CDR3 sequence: CARQDGQKAFF. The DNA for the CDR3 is TGTGCCAGGCAAGACGGACAGAAAGCTTTCTTT.

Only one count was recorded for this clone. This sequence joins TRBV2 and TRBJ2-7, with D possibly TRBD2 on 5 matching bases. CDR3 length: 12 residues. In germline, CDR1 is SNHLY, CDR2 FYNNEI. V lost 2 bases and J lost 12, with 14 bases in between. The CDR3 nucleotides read TGTGCCAGCAGTGAATACGTTCGGACTTCGTACTTC. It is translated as CASSEYVRTSYF.

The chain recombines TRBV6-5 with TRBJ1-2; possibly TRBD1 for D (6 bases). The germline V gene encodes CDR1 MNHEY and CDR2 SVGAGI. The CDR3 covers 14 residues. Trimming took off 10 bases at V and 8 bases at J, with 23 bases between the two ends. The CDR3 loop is CATLQGEVFGGYTF. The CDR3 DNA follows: TGTGCCACCCTACAGGGTGAGGTCTTCGGAGGCTACACCTTC.

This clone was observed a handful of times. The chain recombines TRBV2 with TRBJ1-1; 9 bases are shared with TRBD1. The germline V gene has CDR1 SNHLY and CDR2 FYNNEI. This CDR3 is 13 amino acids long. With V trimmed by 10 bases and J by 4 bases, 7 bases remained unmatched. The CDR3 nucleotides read TGTGCCACAGGGGACAGGGAGGGCACTGAAGCTTTCTTT. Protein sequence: CATGDREGTEAFF.

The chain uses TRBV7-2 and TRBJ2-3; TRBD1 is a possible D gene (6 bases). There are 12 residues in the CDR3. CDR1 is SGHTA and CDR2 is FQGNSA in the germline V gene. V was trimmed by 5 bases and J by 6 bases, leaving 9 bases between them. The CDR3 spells CASSNRADTQYF. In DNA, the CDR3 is TGTGCCAGCAGCAACAGGGCGGATACGCAGTATTTT.

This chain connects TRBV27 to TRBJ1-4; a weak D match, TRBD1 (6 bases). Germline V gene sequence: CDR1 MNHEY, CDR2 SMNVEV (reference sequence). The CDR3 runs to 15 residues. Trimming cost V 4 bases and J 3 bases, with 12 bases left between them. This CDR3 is CASSYLTGPNEKLFF. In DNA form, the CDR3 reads TGTGCCAGCAGTTACTTGACAGGACCTAATGAAAAACTGTTTTTT. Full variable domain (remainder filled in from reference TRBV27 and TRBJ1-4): EAQVTQNPRYLITVTGKKLTVTCSQNMNHEYMSWYRQDPGLGLRQIYYSMNVEVTDKGDVPEGYKVSRKEKRNFPLILESPSPNQTSLYFCASSYLTGPNEKLFFGSGTQLSVL.

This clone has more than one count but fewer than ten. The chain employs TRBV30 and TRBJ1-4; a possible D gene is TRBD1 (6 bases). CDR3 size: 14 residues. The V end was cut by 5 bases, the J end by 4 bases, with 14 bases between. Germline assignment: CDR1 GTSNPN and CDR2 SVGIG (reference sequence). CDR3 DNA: TGTGCCTGGGTCTCCGGGACAAGTAATGAAAAACTGTTTTTT. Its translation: CAWVSGTSNEKLFF.

CDR3 sequence (DNA): TGTGCCAGCAGTCGGGCCCCTTTCACCTACAATGAGCAGTTCTTC. Protein sequence: CASSRAPFTYNEQFF. This rearrangement joins TRBV2 to TRBJ2-1; D call uncertain. The V end was cut by 5 bases, the J end by 2 bases, with 13 bases between. The CDR3 loop spans 15 amino acids. Germline assignment: CDR1 SNHLY and CDR2 FYNNEI.

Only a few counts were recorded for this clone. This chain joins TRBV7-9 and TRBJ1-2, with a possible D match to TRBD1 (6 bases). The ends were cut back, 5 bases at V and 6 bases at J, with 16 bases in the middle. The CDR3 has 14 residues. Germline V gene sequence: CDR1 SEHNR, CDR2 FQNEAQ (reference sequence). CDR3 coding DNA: TGTGCCAGCAGCCCTGATGGGACACCTCATGGCTACACCTTC. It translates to CASSPDGTPHGYTF.

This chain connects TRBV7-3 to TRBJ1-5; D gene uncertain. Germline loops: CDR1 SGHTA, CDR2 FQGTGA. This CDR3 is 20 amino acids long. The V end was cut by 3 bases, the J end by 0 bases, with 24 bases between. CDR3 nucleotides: TGTGCCAGCAGCTTGCCCAACAAAACTGGCAATACCTCTAGCAATCAGCCCCAGCATTTT. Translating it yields CASSLPNKTGNTSSNQPQHF.

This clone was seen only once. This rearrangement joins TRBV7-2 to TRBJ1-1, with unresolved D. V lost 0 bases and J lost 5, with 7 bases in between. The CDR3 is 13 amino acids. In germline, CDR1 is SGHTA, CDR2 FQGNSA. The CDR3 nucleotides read TGTGCCAGCAGCTTAGCGCGCTGGACTGAAGCTTTCTTT. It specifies CASSLARWTEAFF.

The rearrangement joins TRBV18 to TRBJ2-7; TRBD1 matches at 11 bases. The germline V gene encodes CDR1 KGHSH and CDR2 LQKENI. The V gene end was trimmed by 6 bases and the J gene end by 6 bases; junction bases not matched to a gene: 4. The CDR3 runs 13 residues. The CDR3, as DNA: TGTGCCAGCTCGGATGGGACAGGGGGCGAGCAGTACTTC. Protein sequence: CASSDGTGGEQYF.

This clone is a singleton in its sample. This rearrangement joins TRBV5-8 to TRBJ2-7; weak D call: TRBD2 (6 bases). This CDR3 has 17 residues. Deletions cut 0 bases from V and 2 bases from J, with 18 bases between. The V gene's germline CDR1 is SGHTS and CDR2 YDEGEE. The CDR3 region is CASSLALGRGAPYEQYF. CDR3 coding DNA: TGTGCCAGCAGCTTGGCTCTTGGGCGGGGAGCCCCCTACGAGCAGTACTTC.

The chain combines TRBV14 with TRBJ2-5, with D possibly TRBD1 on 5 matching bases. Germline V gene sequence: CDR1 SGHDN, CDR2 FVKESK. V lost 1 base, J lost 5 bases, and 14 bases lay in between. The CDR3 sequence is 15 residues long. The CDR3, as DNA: TGTGCCAGCAGCCAAGGGTTGGGCAGGGTTGAGACCCAGTACTTC. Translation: CASSQGLGRVETQYF.

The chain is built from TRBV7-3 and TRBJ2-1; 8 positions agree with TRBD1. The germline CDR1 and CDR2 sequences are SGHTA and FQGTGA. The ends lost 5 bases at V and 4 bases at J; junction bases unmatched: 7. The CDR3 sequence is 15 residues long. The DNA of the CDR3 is TGTGCCAGCAGCCCTGACAGGGGTTCATACAATGAGCAGTTCTTC. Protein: CASSPDRGSYNEQFF.

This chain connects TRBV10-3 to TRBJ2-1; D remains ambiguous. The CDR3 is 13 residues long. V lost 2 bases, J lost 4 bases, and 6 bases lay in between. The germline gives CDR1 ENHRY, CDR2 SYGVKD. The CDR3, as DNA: TGTGCCATCAGTGAGACATTTTACAATGAGCAGTTCTTC. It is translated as CAISETFYNEQFF.

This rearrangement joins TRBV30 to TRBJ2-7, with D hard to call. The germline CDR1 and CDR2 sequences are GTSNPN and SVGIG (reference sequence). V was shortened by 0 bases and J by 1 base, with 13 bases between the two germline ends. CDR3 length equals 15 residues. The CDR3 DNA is TGTGCCTGGAGTGTATGGCGCCGTACTTCCTACGAGCAGTACTTC. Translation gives CAWSVWRRTSYEQYF.

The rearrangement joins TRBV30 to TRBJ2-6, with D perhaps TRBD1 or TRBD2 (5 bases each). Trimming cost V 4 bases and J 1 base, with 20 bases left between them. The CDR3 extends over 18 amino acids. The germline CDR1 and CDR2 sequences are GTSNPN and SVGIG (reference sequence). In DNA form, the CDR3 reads TGTGCCTGGAATTGGTTGGGGACCTACGATTCTGGGGCCAACGTCCTGACTTTC. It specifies CAWNWLGTYDSGANVLTF. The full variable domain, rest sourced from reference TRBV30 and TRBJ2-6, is SQTIHQWPATLVQPVGSPLSLECTVEGTSNPNLYWYRQAAGRGLQLLFYSVGIGQISSEVPQNLSASRPQDRQFILSSKKLLLSDSGFYLCAWNWLGTYDSGANVLTFGAGSRLTVL.

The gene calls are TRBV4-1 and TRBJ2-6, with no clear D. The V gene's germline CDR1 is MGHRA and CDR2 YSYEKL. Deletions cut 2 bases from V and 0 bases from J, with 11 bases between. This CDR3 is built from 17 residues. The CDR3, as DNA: TGCGCCAGCAGCCAAAGGCAGGCGAGCTCTGGGGCCAACGTCCTGACTTTC. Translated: CASSQRQASSGANVLTF.